This TCR beta chain was documented in a study of spatial heterogeneity in lung cancer. Study-level information: The study consistently detected more beta-chain than alpha-chain sequences.

The CDR3 is 10 residues long. V lost 5 bases, J lost 9 bases, and 9 bases lay in between. Germline CDR1 is GTSNPN and CDR2 is SVGIG (reference sequence). Documented time point: sample taken at primary tumor resection. TCRs were sequenced from unsorted whole RNA of tumor, nontumor lung or PBMC. The donor population consisted of approximately 68 patients with untreated, early-stage non-small cell lung cancer. About this clonotype: This beta chain represents an off-target read in a library built for alpha chains; its size is of limited meaning.

TCR cDNA molecules were tagged individually, and each one carried a unique molecular identifier. In TCRdb, the 5' RACE reads were re-called with MiXCR into one record per CDR3 protein. The sample lists roughly 5,100 distinct CDR3 sequences, 30% to 35% occurring once. The chain recombines TRBV30 with TRBJ2-3; D perhaps matches TRBD2 (6 bases). Here the sequenced sample was PBMCs, taken at surgery. The receptor was isolated from a female donor with early-stage non-small cell lung cancer. The CDR3 sequence: CAWEAGTQYF. The CDR3 coding sequence is TGTGCCTGGGAGGCGGGGACGCAGTATTTT. Full variable domain (remainder filled in from reference TRBV30 and TRBJ2-3): SQTIHQWPATLVQPVGSPLSLECTVEGTSNPNLYWYRQAAGRGLQLLFYSVGIGQISSEVPQNLSASRPQDRQFILSSKKLLLSDSGFYLCAWEAGTQYFGPGTRLTVL.